This T cell receptor beta chain emerged from a study of control samples from healthy donors and cancer patients. Clones were sequenced by immunoSEQ multiplex PCR, and TCRdb holds only the in-frame ones, with some missing. The repertoire holds approximately 150,000 clones, with about 93% as singletons. This CDR3 comprises 14 residues. Between the trimmed V and J ends, which lost 4 bases and 1 base, there was a span of 11 bases. Germline V gene data show CDR1 as SGDLS and CDR2 as YYNGEE. The material sequenced was blood. This TCR was sampled from a woman under 40 in good health. This chain uses TRBV9 with TRBJ1-1; D uncertain. The CDR3 DNA sequence: TGTGCCAGCAGCCCCCAGTGGGGGAACACTGAAGCTTTCTTT. It yields the protein CASSPQWGNTEAFF.